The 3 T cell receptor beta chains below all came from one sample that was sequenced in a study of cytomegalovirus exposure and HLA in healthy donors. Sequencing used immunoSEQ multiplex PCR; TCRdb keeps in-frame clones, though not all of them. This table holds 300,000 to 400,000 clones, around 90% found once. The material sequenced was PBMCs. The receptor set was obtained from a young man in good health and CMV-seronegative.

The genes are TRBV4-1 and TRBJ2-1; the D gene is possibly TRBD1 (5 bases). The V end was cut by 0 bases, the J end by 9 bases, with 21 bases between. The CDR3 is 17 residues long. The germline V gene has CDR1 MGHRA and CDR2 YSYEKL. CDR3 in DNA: TGCGCCAGCAGCCAAGAGTCCATGGCAGGGCGGTATAGTGAGCAGTTCTTC. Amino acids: CASSQESMAGRYSEQFF.

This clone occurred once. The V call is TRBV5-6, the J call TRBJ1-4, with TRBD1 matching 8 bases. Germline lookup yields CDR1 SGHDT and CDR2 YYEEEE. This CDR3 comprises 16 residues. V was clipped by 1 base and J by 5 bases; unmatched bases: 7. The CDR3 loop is CASSLLQGVTNEKLFF. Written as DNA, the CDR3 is TGTGCCAGCAGCTTGCTACAGGGGGTGACCAATGAAAAACTGTTTTTT.

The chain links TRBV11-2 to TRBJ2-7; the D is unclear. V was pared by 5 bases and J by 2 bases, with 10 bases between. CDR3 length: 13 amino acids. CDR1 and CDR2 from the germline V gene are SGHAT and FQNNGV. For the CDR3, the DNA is TGTGCCAGCAGCGTTACACCGACCTACGAGCAGTACTTC. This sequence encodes CASSVTPTYEQYF.